This entry lists 31 T cell receptor beta chains sequenced from one sample in a study of identical twins. TCRdb analysed the 5' RACE reads with MiXCR anew, one entry per CDR3 protein. Of 550,000 to 700,000 distinct CDR3 sequences in the sample, roughly 9.5% were seen once. Separately, the same data were catalogued under a study of yellow fever vaccine responses in identical twins.

The specimen was PBMCs. The receptors here all came from a woman aged 18-29 years in good health.

V is TRBV30 and J is TRBJ2-1; D gene uncertain. V was shortened by 3 bases and J by 3 bases, with 9 bases between the two germline ends. Germline V gene lookup returns CDR1 GTSNPN and CDR2 SVGIG (reference sequence). The CDR3 totals 13 residues. The CDR3 is CAWRDPHYNEQFF. The DNA of the CDR3 is TGTGCCTGGAGGGACCCTCACTACAATGAGCAGTTCTTC.

The chain is built from TRBV10-3 and TRBJ2-1, with TRBD2 as a possible D gene (6 bases). Looked up from germline, CDR1 is ENHRY and CDR2 is SYGVKD. The CDR3 length is 14 residues. Trimming stripped 8 bases from V and 7 bases from J, with 18 bases between. CDR3 nucleotides: TGTGCCATCGGGGGGACTTCAACCACTAATGAGCAGTTCTTC. This encodes CAIGGTSTTNEQFF.

This clonotype has ten or more counts. The V gene is TRBV7-8, the J gene TRBJ2-7; D gene uncertain. V gave up 4 bases and J gave up 3 bases, with 7 bases separating them. Per the germline V gene, CDR1 is SGHVS and CDR2 is FQNEAQ. The CDR3 spans 12 residues. The CDR3 DNA sequence: TGTGCCAGCAGCTCCAACAGCTACGAGCAGTACTTC. This sequence encodes CASSSNSYEQYF.

This clonotype showed up just a few times. This sequence joins TRBV29-1 and TRBJ2-7, with D perhaps matching TRBD1 (6 bases). CDR1 SQVTM and CDR2 ANQGSEA come from the germline V gene. Trimming left V 0 bases short and J 3 bases short, with 9 bases between. This CDR3 is built from 13 residues. Here the CDR3 DNA reads TGCAGCGTTGAAGATGAGGGGGACTACGAGCAGTACTTC. Protein sequence: CSVEDEGDYEQYF.

This clonotype was recorded many times. The chain uses TRBV20-1 and TRBJ2-5; TRBD1 might be the D (6 bases). V lost 6 bases and J 5 bases, leaving 16 bases between the germline ends. This CDR3 contains 13 residues. The germline CDR1 and CDR2 sequences are DFQATT and SNEGSKA (reference sequence). The chain's CDR3 is CSAVPGAWETQYF. The CDR3 nucleotides are TGCAGTGCCGTTCCAGGGGCTTGGGAGACCCAGTACTTC.

This chain joins TRBV20-1 and TRBJ2-2; the match to TRBD1 covers 7 bases. The CDR3 totals 15 residues. The ends lost 2 bases at V and 5 bases at J; junction bases unmatched: 8. In germline, CDR1 is DFQATT, CDR2 SNEGSKA (reference sequence). CDR3 amino acids: CSARNQGVGTGELFF. CDR3 nucleotide sequence: TGCAGTGCTAGAAATCAGGGGGTGGGGACCGGGGAGCTGTTTTTT.

The rearrangement links TRBV6-1 to TRBJ2-7; 7 bases map to TRBD1. The V and J ends lost 7 bases and 2 bases, in that order; junction bases with no gene match: 8. CDR1 is MNHNS, CDR2 SASEGT, per germline. This CDR3 spans 14 amino acids. The CDR3 DNA reads as TGTGCCAGCACCCCGACAGGGAGTGCCTACGAGCAGTACTTC. This encodes CASTPTGSAYEQYF.

There are a few counts of this clonotype. The chain carries TRBV30 and TRBJ2-1; 7 positions match TRBD1. J gave up 5 bases and V 5 bases, and 6 bases lay outside the gene matches. The CDR3 loop spans 13 amino acids. The germline gives CDR1 GTSNPN, CDR2 SVGIG (reference sequence). In DNA form, the CDR3 reads TGTGCCTGGGCCCTTGGGACAGACAATGAGCAGTTCTTC. This encodes CAWALGTDNEQFF.

This clonotype occurred many times. This chain connects TRBV5-1 to TRBJ2-2; D not certain. Germline CDR1 SGHRS, CDR2 YFSETQ. Trimming stripped 4 bases from V and 6 bases from J, with 16 bases between. The CDR3 is 15 residues long. CDR3 sequence: CASSTGEVSSGELFF. The CDR3 DNA reads as TGCGCCAGCAGCACGGGTGAGGTCTCGTCCGGGGAGCTGTTTTTT. Full variable domain (outside the CDR3, taken from reference TRBV5-1 and TRBJ2-2): KAGVTQTPRYLIKTRGQQVTLSCSPISGHRSVSWYQQTPGQGLQFLFEYFSETQRNKGNFPGRFSGRQFSNSRSEMNVSTLELGDSALYLCASSTGEVSSGELFFGEGSRLTVL.

This clonotype was counted between two and nine times. The chain uses TRBV2 and TRBJ2-2, with TRBD1 as a possible D gene (5 bases). The V gene's germline CDR1 is SNHLY and CDR2 FYNNEI. V lost 4 bases and J 1 base, leaving 13 bases between the germline ends. The CDR3 covers 16 residues. CDR3 nucleotide sequence: TGTGCCAGCAGTGGTTACAGGCAGGAGAACACCGGGGAGCTGTTTTTT. It yields the protein CASSGYRQENTGELFF.

This clonotype has a handful of counts. The gene calls are TRBV6-2 or TRBV6-3 and TRBJ2-5; possibly TRBD1 for D (6 bases). The germline CDR1 and CDR2 sequences are MNHEY and SVGEGT. The V end was cut by 6 bases, the J end by 1 base, with 21 bases between. This CDR3 has 17 amino acids. The DNA of the CDR3 is TGTGCCAGCAGCCAAGGGCGTTACCGGGACATCCAAGAGACCCAGTACTTC. Protein sequence: CASSQGRYRDIQETQYF.

This clonotype has only a few counts. This chain links TRBV6-2 or TRBV6-3 with TRBJ1-1; D perhaps matches TRBD1 (6 bases). Germline CDR1 reads MNHEY; CDR2 reads SVGEGT. The CDR3 sequence is 14 residues long. Trimming cost V 2 bases and J 1 base, with 8 bases left between them. The DNA of the CDR3 is TGTGCCAGCAGTTACCAGGGGTCGAACACTGAAGCTTTCTTT. Translated: CASSYQGSNTEAFF.

The chain links TRBV11-3 to TRBJ2-1, with 11 nucleotides matching TRBD1. CDR3 size: 15 residues. Germline trimming cut 2 bases from V and 7 bases from J; bases unmatched to any gene: 4. Germline V gene lookup returns CDR1 SGHNT and CDR2 YENEEA. The CDR3 sequence: CASSLMGQGENEQFF. For the CDR3, the DNA is TGTGCCAGCAGCTTAATGGGACAGGGGGAGAATGAGCAGTTCTTC. The complete variable domain, with remaining parts taken from reference TRBV11-3 and TRBJ2-1, reads EAGVVQSPRYKIIEKKQPVAFWCNPISGHNTLYWYLQNLGQGPELLIRYENEEAVDDSQLPKDRFSAERLKGVDSTLKIQPAELGDSAVYLCASSLMGQGENEQFFGPGTRLTVL.

The J gene is TRBJ2-3, the V gene TRBV7-2, with 12 bases lining up with TRBD2. The CDR3 loop spans 18 amino acids. Looked up from germline, CDR1 is SGHTA and CDR2 is FQGNSA. J was trimmed by 1 base and V by 5 bases; bases with no gene match: 10. This CDR3 reads CASSASGRAGVGTDTQYF. CDR3 nucleotide sequence: TGTGCCAGCAGCGCTAGCGGGAGGGCCGGTGTTGGCACAGATACGCAGTATTTT. Combining the CDR3 with reference TRBV7-2 and TRBJ2-3 gives the whole variable domain GAGVSQSPSNKVTEKGKDVELRCDPISGHTALYWYRQSLGQGLEFLIYFQGNSAPDKSGLPSDRFSAERTGGSVSTLTIQRTQQEDSAVYLCASSASGRAGVGTDTQYFGPGTRLTVL.

This clonotype was seen more than once but under ten times. V is TRBV29-1 and J is TRBJ2-1; TRBD1 matches at 8 bases. This CDR3 has 12 amino acids. V trimming: 6 bases; J trimming: 5 bases; junction bases outside the gene matches: 3. The germline gives CDR1 SQVTM, CDR2 ANQGSEA. The CDR3 region is CSVRQGHNEQFF. In nucleotides, the CDR3 is TGCAGCGTCAGACAGGGGCACAATGAGCAGTTCTTC.

This clonotype was counted only a few times. The genes are TRBV20-1 and TRBJ2-5; 7 positions match TRBD1. The germline V gene has CDR1 DFQATT and CDR2 SNEGSKA (reference sequence). After removal of 5 bases from V and 4 bases from J, the junction contained 10 bases not matched to a gene. The CDR3 spans 14 residues. CDR3 nucleotides: TGCAGTGCTGGCCGAGACAGGGTCTTAGAGACCCAGTACTTC. Translated: CSAGRDRVLETQYF.

V usage is TRBV10-3 and J usage is TRBJ1-6, with unresolved D. Trimming removed 0 bases at V and 3 bases at J, with 9 bases between. The CDR3 sequence is 16 residues long. From germline, CDR1 is ENHRY and CDR2 SYGVKD. The CDR3 here is CAISESQADYNSPLHF. The CDR3 bases are TGTGCCATCAGTGAGTCCCAGGCCGACTATAATTCACCCCTCCACTTT.

The CDR3 loop is CASSTIGRGGANEQYF. CDR3 nucleotides: TGTGCCAGCAGCACTATAGGGCGCGGGGGGGCCAACGAGCAGTACTTC. The chain couples TRBV7-6 to TRBJ2-7; 9 nucleotides match TRBD2. The CDR3 is 16 amino acids. The V and J ends lost 5 bases and 5 bases, in that order; junction bases with no gene match: 13. Germline V lookup: CDR1 SGHVS, CDR2 FNYEAQ. Looking up the rest from reference TRBV7-6 and TRBJ2-7 gives the full variable domain: GAGVSQSPRYKVTKRGQDVALRCDPISGHVSLYWYRQALGQGPEFLTYFNYEAQQDKSGLPNDRFSAERPEGSISTLTIQRTEQRDSAMYRCASSTIGRGGANEQYFGPGTRLTVT.

DNA for the CDR3: TGTGCCAGCCGCCCCGATGGGCTAGCGGGGCAGTTCTTC. Its translation is CASRPDGLAGQFF. The rearrangement uses TRBV18 and TRBJ2-1; the match to TRBD2 covers 8 bases. This CDR3 region has 13 residues. Germline V lookup: CDR1 KGHSH, CDR2 LQKENI. The ends lost 8 bases at V and 12 bases at J; junction bases unmatched: 12.

This clonotype was found a few times. The V gene is TRBV7-9, the J gene TRBJ2-7, with 8 bases lining up with TRBD1. This CDR3 is built from 15 residues. With 4 bases clipped from V and 5 bases from J, the junction kept 10 bases outside the gene matches. The germline gives CDR1 SEHNR, CDR2 FQNEAQ (reference sequence). CDR3 in amino acids: CASSSNPAGGDEQYF. For the CDR3, the DNA is TGTGCCAGCAGCTCGAACCCGGCAGGGGGCGACGAGCAGTACTTC.

This chain connects TRBV7-2 to TRBJ2-7; TRBD2 agrees at 9 bases. Trimming removed 5 bases from V and 9 bases from J; junction bases left unmatched: 17. The length of the CDR3 is 16 residues. Germline-derived CDR1 and CDR2 are SGHTA and FQGNSA. CDR3 bases: TGTGCCAGCAGCCAAAGGGCTAGCGGGGAGGGACTTGGGCAGTACTTC. This gives the protein CASSQRASGEGLGQYF.

This clonotype was seen a few times. The rearrangement links TRBV7-6 to TRBJ2-5; D perhaps matches TRBD1 (5 bases). Trimming removed 2 bases from V and 2 bases from J, with 12 bases in between. The CDR3 loop spans 15 amino acids. From germline, CDR1 is SGHVS and CDR2 FNYEAQ. The CDR3 nucleotides read TGTGCCAGCAGCTTACAGGGTGTTCCGCAAGAGACCCAGTACTTC. This codes for CASSLQGVPQETQYF.

This chain connects TRBV6-1 to TRBJ2-1; 13 bases align to TRBD2. From germline, CDR1 is MNHNS and CDR2 SASEGT. This CDR3 spans 15 amino acids. V lost 4 bases and J lost 7; bases outside the gene matches: 4. CDR3 nucleotides: TGTGCCAGCAGTGCACTAGCGGGAGGGTGGAATGAGCAGTTCTTC. The encoded protein is CASSALAGGWNEQFF.

V and J are TRBV5-1 and TRBJ2-5; the D gene is possibly TRBD2 (5 bases). Germline V gene lookup returns CDR1 SGHRS and CDR2 YFSETQ. The CDR3 consists of 14 residues. Trimming shortened V by 7 bases and J by 3 bases, and 16 bases separated the two germline ends. The CDR3 DNA sequence: TGCGCCAGCTCCCGAGGATCGGGGAAAGAGACCCAGTACTTC. It translates to CASSRGSGKETQYF.

This clonotype was found many times. The chain's CDR3 is CASSLQGAGTEAFF. The CDR3 DNA follows: TGTGCCAGCAGTCTCCAGGGGGCTGGAACTGAAGCTTTCTTT. The chain is built from TRBV12-3 or TRBV12-4 and TRBJ1-1; 8 bases agree with TRBD1. V lost 5 bases, J lost 5 bases, and 7 bases stayed unmatched. The CDR3 is 14 amino acids.

A few counts support this clonotype. The V call is TRBV5-1, the J call TRBJ1-2, with D perhaps TRBD1 (5 bases). Trimming pared 7 bases from V and 4 bases from J, leaving 17 bases between. From germline, CDR1 is SGHRS and CDR2 YFSETQ. The CDR3 contains 14 residues. CDR3 protein: CASATGKTLYGYTF. Here the CDR3 DNA reads TGCGCCAGCGCCACAGGAAAGACCCTCTATGGCTACACCTTC.

This chain links TRBV6-2 or TRBV6-3 with TRBJ1-1, with a tentative D call TRBD1 (5 bases). Trimming took 6 bases from V and 7 from J, leaving 9 bases between them. CDR1 is MNHEY and CDR2 is SVGEGT in the germline V gene. The CDR3 contains 11 residues. The DNA for the CDR3 is TGTGCCAGCAGAAGTGGGGGTGAAGCTTTCTTT. This sequence encodes CASRSGGEAFF.

In its sample, this clonotype was seen a few times. This chain links TRBV20-1 with TRBJ1-4, with D unresolved. The CDR3 extends over 13 amino acids. Germline V lookup: CDR1 DFQATT, CDR2 SNEGSKA (reference sequence). Between the trimmed V and J ends, which lost 3 bases and 5 bases, there was a span of 10 bases. The CDR3: CSARFGYNEKLFF. CDR3 DNA sequence: TGCAGTGCTAGGTTCGGCTACAATGAAAAACTGTTTTTT.

This chain uses TRBV11-2 with TRBJ2-2; D call uncertain. Germline assignment: CDR1 SGHAT and CDR2 FQNNGV. The CDR3 covers 15 residues. Between the trimmed V and J ends, which lost 1 base and 8 bases, there was a span of 14 bases. The CDR3 here is CASSLGDSIKGELFF. CDR3 bases: TGTGCCAGCAGCTTAGGAGACTCCATAAAGGGGGAGCTGTTTTTT. Using reference TRBV11-2 and TRBJ2-2 for the parts outside the CDR3, the full variable domain is EAGVAQSPRYKIIEKRQSVAFWCNPISGHATLYWYQQILGQGPKLLIQFQNNGVVDDSQLPKDRFSAERLKGVDSTLKIQPAKLEDSAVYLCASSLGDSIKGELFFGEGSRLTVL.

The chain joins TRBV14 to TRBJ2-7; D is possibly TRBD1 (5 bases). This CDR3 has 15 residues. V was pared by 4 bases and J by 1 base, with 14 bases between. Germline loops: CDR1 SGHDN, CDR2 FVKESK. The CDR3 protein is CASSRDRQNSYEQYF. CDR3 coding DNA: TGTGCCAGCAGCCGAGACCGACAGAATTCCTACGAGCAGTACTTC.

The V gene is TRBV7-2, the J gene TRBJ2-3, with 7 bases fitting TRBD2. The CDR3 spans 15 residues. Germline CDR1 SGHTA, CDR2 FQGNSA. V shed 5 bases, J shed 6 bases, and the junction held 11 bases outside the gene matches. The CDR3 here is CASSLLRGGSDTQYF. The CDR3 nucleotides are TGTGCCAGCAGCCTCCTCCGGGGAGGGTCCGATACGCAGTATTTT.